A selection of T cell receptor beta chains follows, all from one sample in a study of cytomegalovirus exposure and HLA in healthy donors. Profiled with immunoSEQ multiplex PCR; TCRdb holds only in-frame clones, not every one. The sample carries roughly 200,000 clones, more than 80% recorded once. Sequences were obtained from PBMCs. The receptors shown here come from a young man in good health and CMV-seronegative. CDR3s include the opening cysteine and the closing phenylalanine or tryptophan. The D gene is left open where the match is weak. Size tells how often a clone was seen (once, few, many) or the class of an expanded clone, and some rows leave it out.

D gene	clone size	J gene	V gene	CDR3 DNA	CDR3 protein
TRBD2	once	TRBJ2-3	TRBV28	TGTGCCAGCAGTCTTAGCGGGGGGCGCACAGATACGCAGTATTTT	CASSLSGGRTDTQYF
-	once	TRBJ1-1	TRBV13	TGTGCCAGCAGTCTCACGGGTCTCGCTGAAGCTTTCTTT	CASSLTGLAEAFF
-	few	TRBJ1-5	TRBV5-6	TGTGCCAGCAGCTTGTACGCCTTCCGGGTCCCGAATCAGCCCCAGCATTTT	CASSLYAFRVPNQPQHF
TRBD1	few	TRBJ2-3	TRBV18	TGTGCCAGCTCACCGGACAGGAAACTTATGGATACGCAGTATTTT	CASSPDRKLMDTQYF
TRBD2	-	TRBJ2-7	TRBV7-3	TGTGCCAGCAGCCTACTAGCGGGACAGTCCTACGAGCAGTACTTC	CASSLLAGQSYEQYF
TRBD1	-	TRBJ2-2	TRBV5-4	TGTGCCAGCAGCTCTCCGGACAGGGGCCGGACCGGGGAGCTGTTTTTT	CASSSPDRGRTGELFF
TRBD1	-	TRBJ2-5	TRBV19	TGTGCCAGTAGTTCCGGGACAGGTCGGCAAGAGACCCAGTACTTC	CASSSGTGRQETQYF
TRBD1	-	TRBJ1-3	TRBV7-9	TGTGCCAGCAGCCTCTGGACAGGGCCCGGAAACACCATATATTTT	CASSLWTGPGNTIYF
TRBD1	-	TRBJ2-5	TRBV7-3	TGTGCCAGCAGCTCGACAGGGGGGCGACAAGAGACCCAGTACTTC	CASSSTGGRQETQYF
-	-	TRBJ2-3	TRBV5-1	TGCGCCAGCAGCTTGCGCAGGGGAGTCCCAGATACGCAGTATTTT	CASSLRRGVPDTQYF
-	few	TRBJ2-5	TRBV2	TGTGCCAGCAGTCACTACCGGGAACTCGGGGAAGAGACCCAGTACTTC	CASSHYRELGEETQYF
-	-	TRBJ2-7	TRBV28	TGTGCCAGCAGGCCGGGGTTTGGATCCTACGAGCAGTACTTC	CASRPGFGSYEQYF
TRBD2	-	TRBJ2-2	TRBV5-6	TGTGCCAGCAGCTCGACTAGCGGGGTAATAAACACCGGGGAGCTGTTTTTT	CASSSTSGVINTGELFF
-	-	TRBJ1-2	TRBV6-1	TGTGCCAGCAGTGAAGTAAAGGGAGGGGGCTACACCTTC	CASSEVKGGGYTF
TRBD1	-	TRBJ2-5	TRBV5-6	TGTGCCAGCAGCTCCCTCTCCCGACAGGGGGAGACCCAGTACTTC	CASSSLSRQGETQYF
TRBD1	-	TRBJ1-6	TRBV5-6	TGTGCCAGCAGCTGGGGGGGACAGGGATATAATTCACCCCTCCACTTT	CASSWGGQGYNSPLHF
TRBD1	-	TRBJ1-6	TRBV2	TGTGCCAGCGCCACAGGGGGCTCCTATAATTCACCCCTCCACTTT	CASATGGSYNSPLHF